This TCR beta chain came from a study of T cell changes during pregnancy in multiple sclerosis. The data were produced by immunoSEQ multiplex PCR, yet TCRdb's version contains in-frame clones alone and is incomplete. The sample gives 70,000 or so clones, around 90% of which show up once; more than 1.3% is in the top ten. A single count supports this clone. Trimming took 5 bases from V and 0 from J, leaving 11 bases between them. The CDR3 consists of 14 residues. Germline V gene data show CDR1 as SQVTM and CDR2 as ANQGSEA. The material was peripheral blood, obtained in the third trimester of pregnancy. The chain carries TRBV29-1 and TRBJ1-3, with a weak D call TRBD1 (5 bases). The sequence derives from a female donor with multiple sclerosis, enrolled in a pregnancy study. For the CDR3, the DNA is TGCAGCGTTTCTGACAGCCGCTCTGGAAACACCATATATTTT. Its translation: CSVSDSRSGNTIYF.